These T cell receptor beta chains were read from a single sample in a study of identical twins. Each CDR3 protein gets one entry after TCRdb re-called the 5' RACE reads with MiXCR. The sample lists fewer than 800,000 distinct CDR3 sequences; roughly 7.1% were seen once. The same sample was also used in a study of yellow fever vaccine responses in identical twins.

The sequencing input was PBMCs. Receptors originate from a woman aged 18-30 years in good health. CDR3s include the opening cysteine and the closing phenylalanine or tryptophan. The order of the fields is D gene, clone size, V gene, J gene, CDR3 DNA, CDR3 protein. The D gene is left open where the match is weak. Clone size, where shown, is once, few, many, or a class for clones that have expanded.

d_gene: .
abundance: many
v_gene: TRBV5-1
j_gene: TRBJ2-1
CDR3nt: TGCGCCAGCGAGAAGGGCGGCTCCTACAATGAGCAGTTCTTC
CDR3aa: CASEKGGSYNEQFF

d_gene: TRBD1
abundance: .
v_gene: TRBV5-1
j_gene: TRBJ1-1
CDR3nt: TGCGCCAGCAGAAGTGGGACAGCCACTGAAGCTTTCTTT
CDR3aa: CASRSGTATEAFF

d_gene: TRBD1
abundance: .
v_gene: TRBV10-1
j_gene: TRBJ2-3
CDR3nt: TGCGCCAGCAGTGTTCGGGGACAGGGAGTGGATACGCAGTATTTT
CDR3aa: CASSVRGQGVDTQYF

d_gene: .
abundance: many
v_gene: TRBV4-2
j_gene: TRBJ2-1
CDR3nt: TGTGCCAGCAGCCAAGATCCTCTAGTTCCCCTTTACAATGAGCAGTTCTTC
CDR3aa: CASSQDPLVPLYNEQFF

d_gene: .
abundance: few
v_gene: TRBV2
j_gene: TRBJ2-3
CDR3nt: TGTGCCAGCAGTGAAATCGGGCTAGAGGGAGATACGCAGTATTTT
CDR3aa: CASSEIGLEGDTQYF

d_gene: TRBD2
abundance: .
v_gene: TRBV15
j_gene: TRBJ2-1
CDR3nt: TGTGCCACCAGCAGAGCCGGGACTAGCCGAAGTTTTGCCTACAATGAGCAGTTCTTC
CDR3aa: CATSRAGTSRSFAYNEQFF

d_gene: .
abundance: .
v_gene: TRBV6-1
j_gene: TRBJ2-5
CDR3nt: TGTGCCAGCAGTCCGAGAGGGGGTAGCGGTCAACAAGAGACCCAGTACTTC
CDR3aa: CASSPRGGSGQQETQYF

d_gene: .
abundance: many
v_gene: TRBV10-3
j_gene: TRBJ2-3
CDR3nt: TGTGCCATCAGGCCGGGAGGCACAGATACGCAGTATTTT
CDR3aa: CAIRPGGTDTQYF

d_gene: .
abundance: many
v_gene: TRBV20-1
j_gene: TRBJ2-3
CDR3nt: TGCAGTGCTAGTTTTCCAGGGCCCGATACGCAGTATTTT
CDR3aa: CSASFPGPDTQYF

d_gene: .
abundance: few
v_gene: TRBV29-1
j_gene: TRBJ2-3
CDR3nt: TGCAGCGAACTCAGCCTAAACACAGATACGCAGTATTTT
CDR3aa: CSELSLNTDTQYF

d_gene: .
abundance: .
v_gene: TRBV7-2
j_gene: TRBJ2-7
CDR3nt: TGTGCCAGTAGGGACCCCCCCTACGAGCAGTACTTC
CDR3aa: CASRDPPYEQYF

d_gene: .
abundance: .
v_gene: TRBV7-7
j_gene: TRBJ1-4
CDR3nt: TGTGCCAGCAGCTTAGCTTTTGGGGAAAAACTGTTTTTT
CDR3aa: CASSLAFGEKLFF

d_gene: .
abundance: .
v_gene: TRBV12-3/TRBV12-4
j_gene: TRBJ2-1
CDR3nt: TGTGCCAGCAGTTTAGCTTCCCCGAGCTCCTACAATGAGCAGTTCTTC
CDR3aa: CASSLASPSSYNEQFF

d_gene: .
abundance: few
v_gene: TRBV29-1
j_gene: TRBJ2-1
CDR3nt: TGCAGCGTGGAAGGGGGGGATGAGCAGTTCTTC
CDR3aa: CSVEGGDEQFF

d_gene: .
abundance: few
v_gene: TRBV7-2
j_gene: TRBJ1-5
CDR3nt: TGTGCCAGCAGCGCGCAACCGTATAGCAATCAGCCCCAGCATTTT
CDR3aa: CASSAQPYSNQPQHF

d_gene: .
abundance: many
v_gene: TRBV28
j_gene: TRBJ2-7
CDR3nt: TGTGCCAGCAGTTCCATCTACGAGCAGTACTTC
CDR3aa: CASSSIYEQYF

d_gene: .
abundance: few
v_gene: TRBV3-1
j_gene: TRBJ2-3
CDR3nt: TGTGCCAGCAGCCCGGACTCTAACACAGATACGCAGTATTTT
CDR3aa: CASSPDSNTDTQYF

d_gene: .
abundance: .
v_gene: TRBV4-1
j_gene: TRBJ2-3
CDR3nt: TGCGCCAGCAGCCAAGACACTAGCATCGTTTATACGCAGTATTTT
CDR3aa: CASSQDTSIVYTQYF

d_gene: TRBD1
abundance: many
v_gene: TRBV7-8
j_gene: TRBJ1-1
CDR3nt: TGTGCCAGCAGCACCAGACAGGGAGAGAACACTGAAGCTTTCTTT
CDR3aa: CASSTRQGENTEAFF

d_gene: .
abundance: .
v_gene: TRBV28
j_gene: TRBJ1-2
CDR3nt: TGTGCCAGCAGTCCGGGGGGGGTGGACTATGGCTACACCTTC
CDR3aa: CASSPGGVDYGYTF

d_gene: TRBD2
abundance: few
v_gene: TRBV24-1
j_gene: TRBJ2-3
CDR3nt: TGTGCCACCAGTGACGTTCGTGGCGGGGGGGGGACAGATACGCAGTATTTT
CDR3aa: CATSDVRGGGGTDTQYF

d_gene: .
abundance: many
v_gene: TRBV12-3/TRBV12-4
j_gene: TRBJ2-2
CDR3nt: TGTGCCAGCAGTTTAGGAGCGGGCTACACCGGGGAGCTGTTTTTT
CDR3aa: CASSLGAGYTGELFF